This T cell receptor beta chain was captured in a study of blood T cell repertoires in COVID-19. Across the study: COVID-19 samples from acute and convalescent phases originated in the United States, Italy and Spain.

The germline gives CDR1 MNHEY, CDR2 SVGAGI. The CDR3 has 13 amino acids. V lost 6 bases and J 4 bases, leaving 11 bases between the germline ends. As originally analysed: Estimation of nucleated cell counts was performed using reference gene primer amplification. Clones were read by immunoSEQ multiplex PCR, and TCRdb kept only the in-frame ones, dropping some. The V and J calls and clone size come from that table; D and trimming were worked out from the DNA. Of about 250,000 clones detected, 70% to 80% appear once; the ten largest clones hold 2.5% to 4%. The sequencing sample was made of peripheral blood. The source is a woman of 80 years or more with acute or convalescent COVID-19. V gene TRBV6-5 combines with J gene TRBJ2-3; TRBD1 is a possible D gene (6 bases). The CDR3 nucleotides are TGTGCCAGCAGCCTACAGGGCTCAGATACGCAGTATTTT. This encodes CASSLQGSDTQYF.